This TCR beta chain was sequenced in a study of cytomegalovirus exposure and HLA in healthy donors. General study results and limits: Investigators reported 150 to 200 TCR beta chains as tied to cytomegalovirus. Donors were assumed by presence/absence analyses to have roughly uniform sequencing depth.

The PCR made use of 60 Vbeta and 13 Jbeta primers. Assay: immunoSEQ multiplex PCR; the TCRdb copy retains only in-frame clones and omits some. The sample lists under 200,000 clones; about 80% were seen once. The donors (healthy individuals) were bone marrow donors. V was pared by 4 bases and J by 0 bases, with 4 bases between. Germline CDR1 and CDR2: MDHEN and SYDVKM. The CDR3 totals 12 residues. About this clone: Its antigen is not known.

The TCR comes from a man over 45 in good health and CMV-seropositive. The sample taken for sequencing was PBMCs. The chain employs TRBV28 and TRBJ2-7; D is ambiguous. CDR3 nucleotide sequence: TGTGCCAGCAGTTCTCGCTCCTACGAGCAGTACTTC. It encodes CASSSRSYEQYF.